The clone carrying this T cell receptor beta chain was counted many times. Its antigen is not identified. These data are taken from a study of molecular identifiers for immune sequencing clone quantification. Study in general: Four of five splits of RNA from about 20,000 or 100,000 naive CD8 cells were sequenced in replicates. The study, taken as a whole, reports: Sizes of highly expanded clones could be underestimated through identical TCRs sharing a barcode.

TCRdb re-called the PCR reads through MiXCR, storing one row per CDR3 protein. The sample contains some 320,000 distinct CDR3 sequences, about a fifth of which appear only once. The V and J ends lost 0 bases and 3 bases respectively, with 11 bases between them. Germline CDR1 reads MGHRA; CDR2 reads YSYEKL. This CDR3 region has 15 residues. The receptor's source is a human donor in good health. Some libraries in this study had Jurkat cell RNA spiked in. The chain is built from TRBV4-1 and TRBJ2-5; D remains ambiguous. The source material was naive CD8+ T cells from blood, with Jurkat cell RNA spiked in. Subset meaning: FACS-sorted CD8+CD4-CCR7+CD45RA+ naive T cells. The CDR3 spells CASSQDVTLKETQYF. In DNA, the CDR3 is TGCGCCAGCAGCCAAGATGTGACTTTAAAAGAGACCCAGTACTTC.